Shown below are 6 T cell receptor beta chains from a single sample sequenced in a study of T-cell reconstitution after alpha-beta-depleted transplantation in children (dated by TCRdb to 2015 to 2016). Receptor amplification or capture employed PCR. Instrument used: Illumina HiSeq 2500. TCR library preparation used molecular barcoding, with unique molecular identifiers applied to normalize quantification of the TCRbeta repertoire. Through fastp at Q25 and MiXCR, TCRdb rebuilt clones from the public reads, retaining in-frame beta chains. All rows with the same CDR3 protein become a single entry with the most common DNA and genes. The sample profile shows some 240,000 distinct CDR3 sequences; around 13% of them were found once. The ten largest account for around 2.8% of the sample. Here the sequenced sample was PBMCs from the stem cell graft donor, taken from the stem cell graft. The source of these receptors is a human donor who donated a stem cell graft to a child with acute lymphoblastic leukemia.

The chain couples TRBV6-1 to TRBJ1-1; 9 bases are a match to TRBD1. Per germline, CDR1 MNHNS and CDR2 SASEGT. This CDR3 comprises 16 residues. Trimming removed 5 bases from V and 0 bases from J; junction bases left unmatched: 7. This chain's CDR3 is CASSPDRGTMNTEAFF. In nucleotides, the CDR3 is TGTGCCAGCAGTCCCGACAGGGGGACCATGAACACTGAAGCTTTCTTT.

This clonotype was detected many times. The chain employs TRBV5-1 and TRBJ2-2; perhaps TRBD1 as D (7 bases). This CDR3 spans 15 amino acids. V lost 3 bases and J lost 2, with 11 bases in between. The germline V gene has CDR1 SGHRS and CDR2 YFSETQ. The CDR3 nucleotides read TGCGCCAGCAGCTCCAGGGGGGTTAACACCGGGGAGCTGTTTTTT. Amino acids: CASSSRGVNTGELFF.

There are many counts of this clonotype. This sequence joins TRBV12-3 or TRBV12-4 and TRBJ1-2; D is perhaps TRBD1 (6 bases). This CDR3 contains 17 residues. The V end was cut by 6 bases, the J end by 0 bases, with 20 bases between. The CDR3 is CASRIGGPYSPNYGYTF. CDR3 DNA: TGTGCCAGCAGGATCGGGGGGCCATACTCCCCTAACTATGGCTACACCTTC.

Worth noting for this clonotype: A much larger clone differs from this one at a single base, so this may be a read error. CDR3 region: CASRPRGGSPFNGQFF. The CDR3 DNA reads as TGTGCCAGCAGACCCCGCGGAGGGAGTCCTTTCAATGGGCAGTTCTTC. The chain links TRBV7-9 to TRBJ2-1; a weak D match, TRBD2 (6 bases). The CDR3 is made up of 16 amino acids. Germline V lookup: CDR1 SEHNR, CDR2 FQNEAQ (reference sequence).

This clonotype was observed many times. The gene calls are TRBV5-6 and TRBJ1-5; the D gene is possibly TRBD1 (6 bases). The CDR3 totals 12 residues. CDR1 and CDR2 (germline): SGHDT, YYEEEE. V lost 2 bases and J lost 10, with 10 bases in between. CDR3 in amino acids: CASSFAGAPQHF. DNA of the CDR3: TGTGCCAGCAGCTTCGCGGGGGCTCCCCAGCATTTT.

This clonotype was found a few times. V is TRBV27 and J is TRBJ1-2, with a weak D call TRBD1 (6 bases). The germline V gene has CDR1 MNHEY and CDR2 SMNVEV (reference sequence). V lost 2 bases and J 7 bases, leaving 14 bases between the germline ends. CDR3 length: 14 amino acids. The CDR3 DNA follows: TGTGCCAGCAGTTTACACGACAGGTTGGGTGGCTACACCTTC. Protein: CASSLHDRLGGYTF.